Listed here is a single T cell receptor (beta chain). The data are from a study of blood T cell repertoires in COVID-19. Germline CDR1 reads SGHTA; CDR2 reads FQGNSA. This CDR3 has 16 amino acids. The V segment lost 1 base and the J segment 5 bases; nucleotides outside the gene matches: 8. Measured with immunoSEQ multiplex PCR; TCRdb has only the in-frame clones, and not every one. This table has around 170,000 clones, approximately 80% appearing once. This TCR derives from a man over 45 who had recovered from COVID-19. The chain recombines TRBV7-2 with TRBJ1-2; 9 positions agree with TRBD1. Sequencing was done on a sample of PBMCs or T cells enriched from blood (not recorded which). Here the CDR3 reads CASSLDVTGGKYGYTF. The CDR3, as DNA: TGTGCCAGCAGCTTAGACGTGACAGGGGGTAAATATGGCTACACCTTC.